This TCR beta chain was captured by sequencing in a study of blood T cells in healthy people across ages. Study information: When template switching was applied, about one barcoded beta molecule was captured per two T cells.

Extraction of total RNA produced a minimum of 5.5 micrograms from each sample. In this sample, this clonotype turned up a few times. The antigen is undetermined. V lost 8 bases and J 5 bases, leaving 10 bases between the germline ends. The CDR3 covers 12 residues. CDR1 LGHDT and CDR2 YNNKEL come from the germline V gene (reference sequence). The use of a sample-barcoded 5' primer and a J-beta primer mix characterized a second PCR of roughly 7 to 12 cycles. Each of the cDNA molecules was tagged by a template-switch adaptor with 12 random nucleotides. One entry per CDR3 protein results from TCRdb running MiXCR on the 5' RACE reads. The sample gives over 1,500,000 distinct CDR3 sequences, about 49% of which show up once; over 2% is in the top ten. Overall study results and limits: With donor CMV status unknown, expanded clonotype changes were possibly confounded.

This chain joins TRBV3-1 and TRBJ2-1; D is possibly TRBD1 (6 bases). The sequenced material came from blood. This receptor was identified in a woman aged 40 to 49 in good health. DNA of the CDR3: TGTGCCAGCCGGGACACTAACAATGAGCAGTTCTTC. Amino acids: CASRDTNNEQFF.